This entry features one TCR beta chain sequence. Which antigen it targets is not known. It has no much larger one-base neighbor in the sample; base qualities were not kept. These data are taken from a study of beta chain features in type 1 diabetes (dated by TCRdb to about 2018). Study-level background: Mean age, gender distribution, total cell number and subset yield did not differ between patients and healthy donors. Whereas all 28 donors provided naive and central memory subsets, regulatory and stem cell-like memory subsets were isolated from just 8 patients and about eight healthy donors. The study compared the TCRB repertoires of sorted circulating CD4+ T cell subsets in recently diagnosed type 1 diabetes patients with those in matched healthy donors. A total of 107,917,701 sorted cells were examined across all samples, and the number of cells per subset was strongly correlated with RNA yield. Overall study outcomes, separate from this receptor: Only small numbers of individuals were included in the HLA sub-analyses, which left unresolved whether HLA type had any influence on TCRB rearrangement. Naive, central memory and regulatory TCRB repertoires appeared to be more similar among patients than among healthy donors. Type 1 diabetes patients showed a moderate but significant shortening of TCRB CDR3 length in all four CD4+ subsets. Fewer insertions and more nucleotide deletions at VDJ recombination sites were observed in patients with type 1 diabetes, implying thymic rearrangement abnormalities. Shorter templates might have been favored by PCR, but patient and control samples were amplified and corrected together, so both groups would have been affected equally by any skew. Sequencing cDNA rather than genomic DNA could over-represent highly expressing activated cells, although activation and CD3 levels did not differ between groups.

The entire amount of isolated RNA was reverse transcribed using the High Capacity cDNA Reverse Transcription Kit, so the sequenced TCRB transcripts were expressed ones. Deep immunoSEQ sequencing was applied to naive, central memory and regulatory T cell samples, giving an average of approximately 4 million total reads per sample. Sorted cells were lysed in RLT buffer and RNA was extracted with DNase-treated RNeasy Micro or Mini kits, depending on cell number. Each cell subset was processed separately to prevent cross-contamination, with patient and healthy donor samples processed together. Using the immunoSEQ multiplex PCR, TCRB sequences were amplified from cDNA into 87-bp fragments spanning the CDR3 region. Amplicons were sequenced on the Illumina HiSeq platform. The original pipeline was this. PCR bias was corrected computationally using synthetic template baselines, and reads within Hamming distance 2 were collapsed, with unmergeable singletons discarded. By aligning reads against IMGT, V, D and J genes, CDR3 length, and insertions or deletions at six rearrangement sites were assigned. Clonotype counts were normalized to sorted cell number within each subset before computing true diversity and Gini coefficients with the tcR R package. The overlap coefficient, calculated on TCRB nucleotide sequences, was used to quantify repertoire sharing. TCRdb stores this immuneACCESS table with in-frame sequences only. Part of the clones is absent; in the studies checked, under half of the shortfall reflects unresolved V genes, and no reason is known for the rest. V and J calls and clone size are as listed in that table; D and trimming were resolved from the DNA. Recorded for this sample are 150,000 or so clones; around a tenth of them occurred a single time. The ten top clones hold about 0.66% of the sample.

Each donor gave one peripheral blood draw, averaging about 120 mL, which was collected into heparinised tubes. Using a panel that included CD45RO, CCR7, CD25, CD127, CD95 and CD27, naive, central memory, regulatory and stem cell-like memory CD4+ T cells were sorted on a BD FACSAria II. A purity above 98% was achieved for all sorted populations. PBMCs were isolated immediately by Lymphoprep density gradient centrifugation and stained directly without culture. To minimize batch effects, samples were stained and sorted in pairs, one healthy donor with one patient per experiment. CDR1 and CDR2 are read off the germline V gene (reference sequence) as SGHNT and YYREEE. From V the trimming removes 3 bases and from J it removes 4 bases, while the gene matches leave 5 bases of the junction unaccounted for. The CDR3 covers 14 residues, taking in both the cysteine and the phenylalanine. CDR3 DNA only is kept here, 42 bases in frame from base 1.

This chain joins TRBV5-4 to TRBJ1-2, and TRBD1 aligns with 8 junction nucleotides. The sequenced sample was central memory CD4+ T cells from blood. The receptor was isolated from a man in his late teens or twenties in good health. The CDR3 is CASSSFQGAYGYTF. The sequence in DNA is TGTGCCAGCAGCTCATTCCAGGGGGCCTATGGCTACACCTTC.